This T cell receptor beta chain was captured by sequencing in a study of T cell changes during pregnancy in multiple sclerosis. The protocol was immunoSEQ multiplex PCR, while the TCRdb copy is restricted to in-frame clones and leaves out a portion. Counted here are fewer than 20,000 clones, 70% to 90% occurring once; the ten biggest clones make up 8.5% to 10%. The sequence came from a female donor with multiple sclerosis, enrolled in a pregnancy study. Sequencing used CD8+ T cells from peripheral blood mononuclear cells, obtained after pregnancy.

Written as DNA, the CDR3 is TGCAGCGTTGAAGATTTGGCTGGCAGGGGGCCTCAAGAGACCCAGTACTTC. Its protein product is CSVEDLAGRGPQETQYF. V usage is TRBV29-1 and J usage is TRBJ2-5; the match to TRBD1 covers 8 bases. V was clipped by 0 bases and J by 2 bases; unmatched bases: 11. The CDR3 is 17 amino acids. Germline CDR1 reads SQVTM; CDR2 reads ANQGSEA.